A single TCR beta chain is shown here with its context. Its antigen is not known. This CDR3 region has 14 residues. Trimming pared 6 bases from V and 1 base from J, leaving 9 bases between. The germline gives CDR1 MNHNY, CDR2 SVGAGI (reference sequence). Clones were sequenced by immunoSEQ multiplex PCR, and TCRdb holds only the in-frame ones, with some missing. The table has around 69,000 clones, roughly 74% seen once; the top ten hold about 1.6%. Ahead of sequencing, the ViraFEST assay grew antigen-specific CD4+ T cells using viral peptide pools. Scientists isolated CD4+ T cells after a roughly 9-day culture period ended. BNT162b2 vaccine or mRNA-1273 vaccine was given to participants in two doses. The entry originates in a study of vaccination effects on CD4 cells after COVID-19.

The sequence was obtained from a human donor who received a COVID-19 vaccine. Sample: CD4+ T cells from PBMCs cultured with HCoV-229E spike peptides, taken after COVID-19 vaccination. The chain carries TRBV6-6 and TRBJ2-2, with D tentatively TRBD1 (6 bases). CDR3 loop: CASRTGENTGELFF. CDR3 sequence (DNA): TGTGCCAGCAGGACAGGCGAGAACACCGGGGAGCTGTTTTTT.